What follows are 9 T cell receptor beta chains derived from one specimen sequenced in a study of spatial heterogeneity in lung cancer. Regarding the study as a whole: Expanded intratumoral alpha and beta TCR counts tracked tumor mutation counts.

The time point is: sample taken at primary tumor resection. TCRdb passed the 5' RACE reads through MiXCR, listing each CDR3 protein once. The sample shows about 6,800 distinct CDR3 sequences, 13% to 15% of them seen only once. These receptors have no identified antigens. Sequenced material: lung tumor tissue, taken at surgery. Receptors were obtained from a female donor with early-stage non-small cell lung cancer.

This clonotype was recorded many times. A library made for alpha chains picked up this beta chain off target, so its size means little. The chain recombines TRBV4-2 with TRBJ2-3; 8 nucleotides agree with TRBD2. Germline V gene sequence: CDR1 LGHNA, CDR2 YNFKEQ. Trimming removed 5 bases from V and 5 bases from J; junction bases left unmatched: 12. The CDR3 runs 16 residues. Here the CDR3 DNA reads TGTGCCAGCAGCGAAGCCTGGGGACTAGTGGAAGATACGCAGTATTTT. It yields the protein CASSEAWGLVEDTQYF.

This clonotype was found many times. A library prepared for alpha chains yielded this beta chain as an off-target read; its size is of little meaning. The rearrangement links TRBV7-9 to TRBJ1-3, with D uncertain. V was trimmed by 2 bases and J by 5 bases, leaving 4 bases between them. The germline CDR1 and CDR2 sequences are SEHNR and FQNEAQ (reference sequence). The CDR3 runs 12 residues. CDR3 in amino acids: CASSLSRNTIYF. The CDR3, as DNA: TGTGCCAGCAGCTTATCCCGAAACACCATATATTTT.

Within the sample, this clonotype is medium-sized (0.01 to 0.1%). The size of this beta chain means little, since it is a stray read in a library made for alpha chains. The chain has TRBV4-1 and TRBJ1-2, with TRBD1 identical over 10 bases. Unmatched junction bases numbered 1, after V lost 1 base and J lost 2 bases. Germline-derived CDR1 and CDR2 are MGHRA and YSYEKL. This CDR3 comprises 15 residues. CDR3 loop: CASSQGQGANYGYTF. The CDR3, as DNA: TGCGCCAGCAGCCAAGGACAGGGGGCGAACTATGGCTACACCTTC.

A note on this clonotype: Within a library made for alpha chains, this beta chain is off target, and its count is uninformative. This chain's CDR3 is CASSPANVGNYGYTF. Here the CDR3 DNA reads TGTGCCAGCAGTCCGGCCAACGTAGGAAACTATGGCTACACCTTC. The V call is TRBV12-3 or TRBV12-4, the J call TRBJ1-2, with D unclear. CDR3 length equals 15 residues. V lost 5 bases, J lost 2 bases, and 15 bases lay in between.

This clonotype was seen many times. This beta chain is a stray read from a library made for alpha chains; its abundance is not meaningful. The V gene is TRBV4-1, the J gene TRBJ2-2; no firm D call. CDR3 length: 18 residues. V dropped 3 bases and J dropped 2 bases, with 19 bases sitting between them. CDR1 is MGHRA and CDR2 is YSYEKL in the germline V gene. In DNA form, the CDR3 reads TGCGCCAGCAGCCATCGTCGCTCGACCGGGCCTAACACCGGGGAGCTGTTTTTT. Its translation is CASSHRRSTGPNTGELFF.

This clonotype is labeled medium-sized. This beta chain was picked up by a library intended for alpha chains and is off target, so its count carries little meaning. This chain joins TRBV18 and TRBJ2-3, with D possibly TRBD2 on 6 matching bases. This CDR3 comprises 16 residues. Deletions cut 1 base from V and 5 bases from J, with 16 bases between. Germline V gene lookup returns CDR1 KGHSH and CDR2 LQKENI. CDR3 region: CASSPLLGLALDTQYF. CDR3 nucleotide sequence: TGTGCCAGCTCACCACTCCTGGGGCTAGCGCTAGATACGCAGTATTTT.

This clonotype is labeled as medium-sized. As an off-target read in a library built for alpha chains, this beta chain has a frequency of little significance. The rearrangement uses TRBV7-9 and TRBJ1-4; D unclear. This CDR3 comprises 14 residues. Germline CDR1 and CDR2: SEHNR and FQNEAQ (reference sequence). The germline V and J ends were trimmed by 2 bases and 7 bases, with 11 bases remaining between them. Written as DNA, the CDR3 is TGTGCCAGCAGCTTAACGGGGTGGACTGAAAAACTGTTTTTT. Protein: CASSLTGWTEKLFF.

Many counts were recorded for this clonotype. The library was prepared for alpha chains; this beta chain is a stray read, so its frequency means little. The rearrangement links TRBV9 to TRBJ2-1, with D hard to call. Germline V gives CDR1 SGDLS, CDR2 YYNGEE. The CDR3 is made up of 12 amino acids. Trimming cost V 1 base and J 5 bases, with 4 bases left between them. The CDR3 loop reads CASSVMNNEQFF. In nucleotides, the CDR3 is TGTGCCAGCAGCGTAATGAACAATGAGCAGTTCTTC. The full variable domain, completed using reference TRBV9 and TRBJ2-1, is DSGVTQTPKHLITATGQRVTLRCSPRSGDLSVYWYQQSLDQGLQFLIQYYNGEERAKGNILERFSAQQFPDLHSELNLSSLELGDSALYFCASSVMNNEQFFGPGTRLTVL.

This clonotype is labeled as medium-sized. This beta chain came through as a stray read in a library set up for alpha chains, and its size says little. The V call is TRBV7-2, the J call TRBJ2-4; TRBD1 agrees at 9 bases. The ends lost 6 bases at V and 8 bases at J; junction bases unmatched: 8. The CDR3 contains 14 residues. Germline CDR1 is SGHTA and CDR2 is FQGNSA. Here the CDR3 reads CASSFLGQGYIQYF. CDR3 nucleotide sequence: TGTGCCAGCAGTTTCCTGGGACAGGGATACATTCAGTACTTC.